One and the same sample provided the 21 T cell receptor beta chains below, sequenced in a study of T-cell memory formation after mild COVID-19 (dated by TCRdb to the early 2020s). Libraries were constructed by 5' RACE. The run used an Illumina NovaSeq 6000. TCRdb cleaned the public reads at Q25 with fastp, built clones with MiXCR and kept in-frame beta chains. Here each entry gathers all rows of one CDR3 protein and keeps the most common genes and DNA. Present in this sample are fewer than 150,000 distinct CDR3 sequences, approximately 5.9% of which were seen just once. About 2.2% of the sample is held by the ten biggest clonotypes. Sequencing used PBMCs or a T cell subset sorted from them (not recorded which). Receptors originate from an adult woman who had mild COVID-19 (a few samples of this study predate the infection). The sample titles of this study are shuffled in the database, so cell type and time point are left out; the donor was told from shared clones.

The CDR3 region has the DNA TGTGCCAGCAGTGGACTAGCGGGGGTAGAGACCCAGTACTTC. Translated: CASSGLAGVETQYF. The chain couples TRBV2 to TRBJ2-5; 12 positions agree with TRBD2. CDR1 and CDR2 (germline): SNHLY, FYNNEI. This CDR3 spans 14 amino acids. J lost 4 bases, V lost 4 bases, and 1 base had no gene match.

This clonotype was detected only a few times. V gene TRBV29-1 combines with J gene TRBJ1-2, with D possibly TRBD1 on 5 matching bases. CDR1 is SQVTM, CDR2 ANQGSEA, per germline. V was pared by 4 bases and J by 2 bases, with 8 bases between. The length of the CDR3 is 12 residues. The CDR3 loop reads CSVGGENYGYTF. The CDR3 DNA reads TGCAGCGTTGGGGGCGAAAACTATGGCTACACCTTC.

The rearrangement joins TRBV29-1 to TRBJ2-1; D is undetermined. CDR1 SQVTM and CDR2 ANQGSEA come from the germline V gene. V gave up 1 base and J gave up 0 bases, with 19 bases separating them. The CDR3 is 18 amino acids. CDR3 DNA sequence: TGCAGCGTTGAAGGGGCCCGGGCAGGATGGATCTCCTACAATGAGCAGTTCTTC. This encodes CSVEGARAGWISYNEQFF.

This chain connects TRBV5-1 to TRBJ1-6; D remains ambiguous. Trimming took off 3 bases at V and 10 bases at J, with 11 bases between the two ends. This CDR3 region has 13 residues. Germline V CDR1 and CDR2: SGHRS, YFSETQ. CDR3 amino acids: CASSSGLRSPLHF. CDR3 bases: TGCGCCAGCAGCTCGGGTCTGAGATCACCCCTCCACTTT. Full variable domain (remainder filled in from reference TRBV5-1 and TRBJ1-6): KAGVTQTPRYLIKTRGQQVTLSCSPISGHRSVSWYQQTPGQGLQFLFEYFSETQRNKGNFPGRFSGRQFSNSRSEMNVSTLELGDSALYLCASSSGLRSPLHFGNGTRLTVT.

The chain is built from TRBV11-1 and TRBJ1-1, with D perhaps matching TRBD1 (5 bases). Deletions cut 6 bases from V and 1 base from J, with 9 bases between. Germline lookup yields CDR1 SGHAT and CDR2 FQDESV (reference sequence). The CDR3 loop spans 13 amino acids. This chain's CDR3 is CASRQDPNTEAFF. The DNA for the CDR3 is TGTGCCAGCAGACAGGACCCGAACACTGAAGCTTTCTTT.

This clonotype has at least ten counts. V gene TRBV5-1 combines with J gene TRBJ2-3; the D gene is possibly TRBD2 (5 bases). Germline CDR1 SGHRS, CDR2 YFSETQ. The CDR3 is 15 residues long. The germline V and J ends were trimmed by 4 bases and 2 bases, with 14 bases remaining between them. The CDR3 reads CASSPDYHLTDTQYF. CDR3 DNA: TGCGCCAGCAGCCCAGACTACCACCTCACAGATACGCAGTATTTT.

This clonotype turned up a few times. This chain joins TRBV2 and TRBJ2-4; D unresolved. The CDR3 has 12 residues. V gave up 4 bases and J gave up 5 bases, with 6 bases separating them. The germline gives CDR1 SNHLY, CDR2 FYNNEI. The CDR3 sequence: CASSVSENIQYF. The CDR3 DNA sequence: TGTGCCAGCAGTGTGTCGGAAAACATTCAGTACTTC.

The V and J genes are TRBV12-3 or TRBV12-4 and TRBJ1-1, with 8 bases aligning to TRBD1. CDR3 length: 16 amino acids. Germline trimming cut 2 bases from V and 7 bases from J; bases unmatched to any gene: 12. CDR3 loop: CASSLSQGGVIFEAFF. For the CDR3, the DNA is TGTGCCAGCAGTTTATCACAGGGGGGTGTGATCTTTGAAGCTTTCTTT.

The sample holds many counts of this clonotype. The chain employs TRBV4-3 and TRBJ1-6, with D possibly matching TRBD1 (6 bases). The germline V gene encodes CDR1 LGHNA and CDR2 YSLEER. This CDR3 region has 15 residues. The V end was cut by 4 bases, the J end by 7 bases, with 14 bases between. The DNA for the CDR3 is TGCGCCAGCAGCCCGGGGGCCCTGACAAATTCACCCCTCCACTTT. It specifies CASSPGALTNSPLHF.

J is TRBJ2-7 and V is TRBV20-1; 7 nucleotides line up with TRBD2. Germline loops: CDR1 DFQATT, CDR2 SNEGSKA (reference sequence). This CDR3 has 14 residues. Trimming removed 4 bases from V and 2 bases from J; junction bases left unmatched: 8. The CDR3 sequence: CSATKLALTYEQYF. As DNA, the CDR3 is TGCAGTGCTACAAAACTAGCGTTGACCTACGAGCAGTACTTC.

The chain links TRBV5-1 to TRBJ1-1; no definite D call. This CDR3 comprises 13 residues. The ends were cut back, 2 bases at V and 3 bases at J, with 8 bases in the middle. CDR1 is SGHRS, CDR2 YFSETQ, per germline. Here the CDR3 reads CASSLWEDTEAFF. In DNA, the CDR3 is TGCGCCAGCAGCTTATGGGAGGACACTGAAGCTTTCTTT.

This clonotype counts as medium-sized. The J gene is TRBJ1-4, the V gene TRBV7-9; D gene uncertain. The germline V gene encodes CDR1 SEHNR and CDR2 FQNEAQ (reference sequence). The CDR3 totals 15 residues. Trimming removed 1 base from V and 7 bases from J, with 13 bases in between. As DNA, the CDR3 is TGTGCCAGCAGCTTAGGCGATCTGAGTGGTGAAAAACTGTTTTTT. As protein: CASSLGDLSGEKLFF. Complete variable domain (other parts from reference TRBV7-9 and TRBJ1-4): DTGVSQNPRHKITKRGQNVTFRCDPISEHNRLYWYRQTLGQGPEFLTYFQNEAQLEKSRLLSDRFSAERPKGSFSTLEIQRTEQGDSAMYLCASSLGDLSGEKLFFGSGTQLSVL.

This clonotype appeared many times. Compared with germline, one end of the junction differs, possibly owing to a read error. The V call is TRBV20-1, the J call TRBJ1-5; D call uncertain. The CDR3 is 14 residues long. The germline V gene encodes CDR1 DFQATT and CDR2 SNEGSKA (reference sequence). The CDR3 region has the DNA TGCAGTGCAAGAGGGTTACGGAGCAATCAGCCCCAGCATTTT. Amino acids: CSARGLRSNQPQHF.

A few counts support this clonotype. This rearrangement joins TRBV5-4 to TRBJ2-5; 8 bases map to TRBD1. V lost 3 bases, J lost 2 bases, and 9 bases stayed unmatched. Germline-derived CDR1 and CDR2 are SGHNT and YYREEE (reference sequence). CDR3 size: 16 residues. CDR3 DNA sequence: TGTGCCAGCAGCTCGGTCGACAGGGGATCACAAGAGACCCAGTACTTC. It is translated as CASSSVDRGSQETQYF.

This clonotype was seen many times. The chain recombines TRBV7-6 with TRBJ2-5; D is unresolved. Per germline, CDR1 SGHVS and CDR2 FNYEAQ. This CDR3 comprises 14 residues. Trimming shortened V by 7 bases and J by 2 bases, and 14 bases separated the two germline ends. CDR3 in DNA: TGTGCCAGCACCTTGGGTGGGCAGCAAGAGACCCAGTACTTC. Translating gives CASTLGGQQETQYF. Drawing the rest from reference TRBV7-6 and TRBJ2-5, the complete variable domain is GAGVSQSPRYKVTKRGQDVALRCDPISGHVSLYWYRQALGQGPEFLTYFNYEAQQDKSGLPNDRFSAERPEGSISTLTIQRTEQRDSAMYRCASTLGGQQETQYFGPGTRLLVL.

The rearrangement links TRBV7-2 to TRBJ1-4; 9 bases map to TRBD1. Germline V CDR1 and CDR2: SGHTA, FQGNSA. J lost 5 bases, V lost 2 bases, and 3 bases had no gene match. This CDR3 is built from 15 residues. CDR3 amino acids: CASSLRGTGNEKLFF. In DNA form, the CDR3 reads TGTGCCAGCAGCTTACGCGGGACAGGGAATGAAAAACTGTTTTTT.

The J gene is TRBJ2-1, the V gene TRBV4-2; TRBD1 aligns across 10 bases. After removal of 4 bases from V and 12 bases from J, the junction contained 9 bases not matched to a gene. The germline V gene has CDR1 LGHNA and CDR2 YNFKEQ. The CDR3 runs 14 residues. The DNA of the CDR3 is TGTGCCAGCAGCCCCGGGACAGGGGTGGTGGGGCAGTTCTTC. Amino acid sequence: CASSPGTGVVGQFF.

This clonotype was detected a few times. The gene calls are TRBV6-5 and TRBJ2-3; TRBD2 agrees at 7 bases. The CDR3 extends over 14 amino acids. Germline-derived CDR1 and CDR2 are MNHEY and SVGAGI. With V trimmed by 6 bases and J by 10 bases, 13 bases remained unmatched. CDR3 amino acids: CASRSTGGSLSQYF. DNA for the CDR3: TGTGCCAGCAGGTCCACGGGAGGCAGCCTCTCGCAGTATTTT.

This clonotype was observed a few times. The chain carries TRBV2 and TRBJ1-5; no clear D. The germline CDR1 and CDR2 sequences are SNHLY and FYNNEI. CDR3 length equals 16 residues. V was shortened by 1 base and J by 7 bases, with 17 bases between the two germline ends. This chain's CDR3 is CASSEGPPGSGQPQHF. CDR3 sequence (DNA): TGTGCCAGCAGTGAAGGTCCACCAGGATCGGGCCAGCCCCAGCATTTT. The full variable domain, completed using reference TRBV2 and TRBJ1-5, is EPEVTQTPSHQVTQMGQEVILRCVPISNHLYFYWYRQILGQKVEFLVSFYNNEISEKSEIFDDQFSVERPDGSNFTLKIRSTKLEDSAMYFCASSEGPPGSGQPQHFGDGTRLSIL.

The chain has TRBV11-1 and TRBJ2-1; 10 nucleotides match TRBD2. CDR3 size: 18 residues. Germline-derived CDR1 and CDR2 are SGHAT and FQDESV (reference sequence). The trim removed 2 bases at V and 2 bases at J, leaving 9 bases unmatched. The CDR3 DNA reads TGTGCCAGCAGCTTAAGGGAGACTAGCGGGCTTACCTACAATGAGCAGTTCTTC. It codes for CASSLRETSGLTYNEQFF.

This clonotype was seen a handful of times. This sequence joins TRBV12-3 or TRBV12-4 and TRBJ1-1; a possible D gene is TRBD1 (6 bases). This CDR3 has 14 residues. Trimming removed 7 bases at V and 11 bases at J, with 23 bases between. The CDR3: CASKRQGPLGEAFF. In DNA, the CDR3 is TGTGCCAGCAAGCGGCAGGGGCCGCTAGGTGAGGCTTTCTTT.